This TCR beta chain stems from a study of cytomegalovirus exposure and HLA in healthy donors. The CDR3 covers 12 residues. The germline V gene encodes CDR1 SGHTS and CDR2 YDEGEE. V was shortened by 4 bases and J by 8 bases, with 12 bases between the two germline ends. Amplification used 60 Vbeta primers and 13 Jbeta primers. The protocol was immunoSEQ multiplex PCR, while the TCRdb copy is restricted to in-frame clones and leaves out a portion. Of around 170,000 clones in the sample, around 80% were seen once. This chain joins TRBV5-8 and TRBJ1-2, with D possibly matching TRBD1 (5 bases). The sample was PBMCs. The receptor was isolated from a man aged 40-49 years in good health and CMV-seronegative. DNA for the CDR3: TGTGCCAGCAGCCCCAGGGAGGGCGGCTACACCTTC. Protein product: CASSPREGGYTF.